The T cell receptor (beta chain) described here comes from a study of beta chain features in type 1 diabetes. General study points: VDJ junctions from patients with type 1 diabetes contained fewer insertions and more deletions. Shortening that was moderate but significant affected the TCRB CDR3s of Type 1 diabetes patients in all four CD4+ subsets. Sequencing of cDNA might inflate the share of cells that strongly express TCR.

Every isolated RNA sample was fully reverse transcribed, so sequencing captured expressed TCRB transcripts. Assay: immunoSEQ multiplex PCR; the TCRdb copy retains only in-frame clones and omits some. The sample holds roughly 180,000 clones, approximately 8.1% seen once. Germline V lookup: CDR1 SGHRS, CDR2 YFSETQ. This CDR3 is built from 15 residues. V was clipped by 3 bases and J by 0 bases, with 11 bases between them. This clone showed up many times. Its antigen is still unknown. Central memory, naive, regulatory and stem cell-like memory CD4+ cells were sorted by CD45RO/CCR7/CD25/CD127/CD95/CD27. The chain employs TRBV5-1 and TRBJ2-3; D gene uncertain. The sample consisted of central memory CD4+ T cells from blood. The receptor was derived from a young man with type 1 diabetes. The CDR3 DNA is TGCGCCAGCAGCTATTTAGAGGCTAGCACAGATACGCAGTATTTT. Translated: CASSYLEASTDTQYF.